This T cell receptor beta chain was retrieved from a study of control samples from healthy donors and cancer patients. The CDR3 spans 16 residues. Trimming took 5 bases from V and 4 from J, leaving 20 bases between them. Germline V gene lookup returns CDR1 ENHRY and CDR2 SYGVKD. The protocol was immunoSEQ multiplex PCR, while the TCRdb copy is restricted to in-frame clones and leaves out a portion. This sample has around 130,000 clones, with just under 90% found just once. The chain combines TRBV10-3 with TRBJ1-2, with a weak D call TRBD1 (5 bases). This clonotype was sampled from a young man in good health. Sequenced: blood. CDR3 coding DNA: TGTGCCATCAGTTATAGTGGTGACAGAAACCCCTATGGCTACACCTTC. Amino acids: CAISYSGDRNPYGYTF.